These 14 T cell receptor beta chains came from one sample sequenced in a study of vaccination and CD4 T cells after COVID-19. These TCRs' antigens remain unknown. Sequencing of the DNA from cultured CD4+ T cells was carried out with the Oncomine TCR Beta short-read assay. TCRdb recomputed calls from the PCR reads with MiXCR, one row per CDR3 protein. Here the sample spans 16,000 or so distinct CDR3 sequences, 43% being singletons. Treatment reported: roughly 10-day PBMC culture with coronavirus spike peptide pools or control peptides (ViraFEST assay). This specimen was CD4+ T cells from blood, cultured in vitro, taken after SARS-CoV-2 vaccination. Receptor source: a human donor who had recovered from COVID-19.

A few counts support this clonotype. The V and J genes are TRBV28 and TRBJ2-5, with TRBD2 matching over 10 bases. In germline, CDR1 is MDHEN, CDR2 SYDVKM. The CDR3 is made up of 15 amino acids. V lost 7 bases, J lost 5 bases, and 10 bases stayed unmatched. Written as DNA, the CDR3 is TGTGCCAGCACCCTAGCGGGAGATAGGCAGGAGACCCAGTACTTC. Amino acids: CASTLAGDRQETQYF.

This chain uses TRBV27 with TRBJ2-7; 8 nucleotides line up with TRBD2. This CDR3 contains 12 residues. Unmatched junction bases numbered 8, after V lost 10 bases and J lost 6 bases. Germline CDR1 and CDR2: MNHEY and SMNVEV (reference sequence). CDR3 coding DNA: TGTGCCACTGGGACTAGGGCCCTCGAGCAGTACTTC. It is translated as CATGTRALEQYF.

The CDR3 loop is CASSLLGSYGYTF. CDR3 nucleotide sequence: TGTGCCAGCAGCTTACTTGGGAGCTATGGCTACACCTTC. The V gene is TRBV5-4, the J gene TRBJ1-2, with no clear D. The germline V gene encodes CDR1 SGHNT and CDR2 YYREEE (reference sequence). The V gene lost 2 bases and the J gene lost 4 bases, with 9 bases spanning the gap. CDR3 length: 13 amino acids. Using reference TRBV5-4 and TRBJ1-2 for the parts outside the CDR3, the full variable domain is ETGVTQSPTHLIKTRGQQVTLRCSSQSGHNTVSWYQQALGQGPQFIFQYYREEENGRGNFPPRFSGLQFPNYSSELNVNALELDDSALYLCASSLLGSYGYTFGSGTRLTVV.

The CDR3 loop reads CASRSSTETQYF. Here the CDR3 DNA reads TGTGCCAGTCGCAGTTCAACGGAGACCCAGTACTTC. The V call is TRBV19, the J call TRBJ2-5, with unresolved D. With 8 bases removed from V and 5 bases from J, the gap between germline ends came to 12 bases. This CDR3 region has 12 residues. Germline loops: CDR1 LNHDA, CDR2 SQIVND (reference sequence).

V is TRBV27 and J is TRBJ1-4; 8 nucleotides align to TRBD1. Germline V CDR1 and CDR2: MNHEY, SMNVEV (reference sequence). Trimming at V came to 6 bases and at J to 11 bases, leaving 8 bases not matched to a gene. The CDR3 length is 13 residues. The CDR3 DNA sequence: TGTGCCAGCAGAGGACAGGGCCGTAGGAAACTGTTTTTT. Translated, it gives CASRGQGRRKLFF.

Here the CDR3 DNA reads TGTGCCAGCAGTGAGAAACGGCGGGTCTCTGGAAACACCATATATTTT. Translating gives CASSEKRRVSGNTIYF. The rearrangement joins TRBV6-1 to TRBJ1-3, with no clear D. V lost 3 bases to trimming and J lost 0 bases, with 12 bases between them. Germline assignment: CDR1 MNHNS and CDR2 SASEGT. The CDR3 is 16 residues long.

The V and J genes are TRBV20-1 and TRBJ2-5; the D gene is possibly TRBD1 (5 bases). The CDR3 extends over 13 amino acids. Germline V gene data show CDR1 as DFQATT and CDR2 as SNEGSKA (reference sequence). CDR3: CSVSETAKETQYF. CDR3 nucleotides: TGCAGCGTCTCTGAGACAGCGAAGGAGACCCAGTACTTC.

The CDR3, as DNA: TGTGCCAGTAGTTGGGACAGAGATTCGGGTGAGCAGTTCTTC. It specifies CASSWDRDSGEQFF. This chain links TRBV19 with TRBJ2-1; 7 bases are shared with TRBD1. The CDR3 runs 14 residues. Germline V lookup: CDR1 LNHDA, CDR2 SQIVND (reference sequence). The J segment lost 9 bases and the V segment lost 5 bases, leaving 10 bases of the junction unmatched.

As DNA, the CDR3 is TGTGCCAGCAGCTTCGGCAGGGGGGCAAATAATTCACCCCTCCACTTT. This gives the protein CASSFGRGANNSPLHF. The genes are TRBV7-9 and TRBJ1-6, with 7 bases matching TRBD1. V gave up 3 bases and J gave up 5 bases; unmatched junction bases: 7. The CDR3 totals 16 residues. The germline V gene encodes CDR1 SEHNR and CDR2 FQNEAQ (reference sequence).

V usage is TRBV6-1 and J usage is TRBJ1-6; TRBD1 might be the D (5 bases). Deletions cut 1 base from V and 9 bases from J, with 10 bases between. The CDR3 loop spans 14 amino acids. Looked up from germline, CDR1 is MNHNS and CDR2 is SASEGT. The CDR3: CASSEGRVISPLHF. In DNA form, the CDR3 reads TGTGCCAGCAGTGAAGGCAGGGTGATTTCACCCCTCCACTTT.

By sample fraction, this clonotype is medium-sized (0.01 to 0.1%). The chain links TRBV7-9 to TRBJ2-3; TRBD2 might be the D (6 bases). CDR1 and CDR2 from the germline V gene are SEHNR and FQNEAQ (reference sequence). The CDR3 has 12 residues. Trimming cost V 7 bases and J 6 bases, with 11 bases left between them. CDR3 region: CASTSREDTQYF. In nucleotides, the CDR3 is TGTGCCAGCACCTCCCGGGAGGATACGCAGTATTTT.

This clonotype was counted only a few times. The genes are TRBV7-9 and TRBJ1-2, with D possibly TRBD1 on 5 matching bases. Germline V gives CDR1 SEHNR, CDR2 FQNEAQ (reference sequence). V was pared by 6 bases and J by 6 bases, with 14 bases between. This CDR3 is 13 amino acids long. This CDR3 is CASSPGRGNGYTF. The CDR3 DNA reads as TGTGCCAGCAGTCCGGGGAGGGGCAATGGCTACACCTTC.

The V and J genes are TRBV24-1 and TRBJ2-1; 13 bases match TRBD2. Germline CDR1 reads KGHDR; CDR2 reads SFDVKD. The CDR3 covers 17 residues. V lost 4 bases to trimming and J lost 7 bases; unmatched junction nucleotides: 9. CDR3 region: CATSELGTSGKLNEQFF. Written as DNA, the CDR3 is TGTGCCACCAGTGAACTGGGGACTAGCGGGAAATTAAATGAGCAGTTCTTC.

The V call is TRBV23-1, the J call TRBJ2-7, with 7 positions matching TRBD2. TRBV23-1 is identified as an open reading frame with a role that is uncertain. The CDR3 runs 12 residues. V shed 9 bases, J shed 2 bases, and the junction held 4 bases outside the gene matches. The CDR3 DNA reads as TGCGCCAGGGGGGGGGAGCCCTACGAGCAGTACTTC. Its translation is CARGGEPYEQYF.